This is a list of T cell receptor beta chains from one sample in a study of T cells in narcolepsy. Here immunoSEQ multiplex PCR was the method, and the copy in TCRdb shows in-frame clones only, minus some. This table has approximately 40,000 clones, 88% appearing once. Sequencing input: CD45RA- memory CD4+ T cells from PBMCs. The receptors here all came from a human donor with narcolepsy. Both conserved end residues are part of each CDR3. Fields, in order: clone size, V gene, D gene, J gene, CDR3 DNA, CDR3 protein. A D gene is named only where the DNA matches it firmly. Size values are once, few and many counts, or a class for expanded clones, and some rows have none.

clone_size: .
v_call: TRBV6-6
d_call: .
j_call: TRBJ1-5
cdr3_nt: TGTGCCAGCAGGAATACAGTGCACAATCAGCCCCAGCATTTT
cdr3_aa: CASRNTVHNQPQHF

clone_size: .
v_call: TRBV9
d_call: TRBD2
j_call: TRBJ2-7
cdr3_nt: TGTGCCAGCAGCGTAGCTCCTCAGGCACGGACTAGCGGGAGGACGTACTTC
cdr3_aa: CASSVAPQARTSGRTYF

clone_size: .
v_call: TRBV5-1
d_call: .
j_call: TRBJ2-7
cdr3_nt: TGCGCCAGCAGTTCGGACGACTACGAGCAGTACTTC
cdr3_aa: CASSSDDYEQYF

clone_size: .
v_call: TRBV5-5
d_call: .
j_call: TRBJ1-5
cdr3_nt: TGTGCCAGCAGCTTGGGACAGAACAATCAGCCCCAGCATTTT
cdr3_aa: CASSLGQNNQPQHF

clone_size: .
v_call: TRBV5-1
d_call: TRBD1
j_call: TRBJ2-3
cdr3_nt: TGCGCCAGCAGCTTGGAGGGGACAGGGGAAGCAGATACGCAGTATTTT
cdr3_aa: CASSLEGTGEADTQYF

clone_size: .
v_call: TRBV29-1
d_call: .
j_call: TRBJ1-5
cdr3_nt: TGCAGCGTCACGGTGGGCAATCAGCCCCAGCATTTT
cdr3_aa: CSVTVGNQPQHF

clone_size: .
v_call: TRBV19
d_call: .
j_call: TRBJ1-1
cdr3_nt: TGTGCCAGTAGTATAATCGGACCAGACACTGAAGCTTTCTTT
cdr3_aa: CASSIIGPDTEAFF

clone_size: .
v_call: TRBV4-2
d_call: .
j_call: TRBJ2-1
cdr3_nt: TGTGCCAGCAGCCAAGATGGGAACTACAATGAGCAGTTCTTC
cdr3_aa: CASSQDGNYNEQFF

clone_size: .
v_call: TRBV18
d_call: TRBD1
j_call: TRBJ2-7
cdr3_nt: TGTGCCAGCTCAAGGGACAGTACCTACGAGCAGTACTTC
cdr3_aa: CASSRDSTYEQYF

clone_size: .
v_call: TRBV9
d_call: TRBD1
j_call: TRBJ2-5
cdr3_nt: TGTGCCAGCAGCCCCCACAGGGGACAAGAGACCCAGTACTTC
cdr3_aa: CASSPHRGQETQYF

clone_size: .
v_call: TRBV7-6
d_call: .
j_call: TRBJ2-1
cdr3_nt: TGTGCCAGCAGCGCTGGGGACGGACCGTACAATGAGCAGTTCTTC
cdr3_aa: CASSAGDGPYNEQFF

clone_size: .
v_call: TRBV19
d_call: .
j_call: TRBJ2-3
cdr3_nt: TGTGCCAGTAGTACCATAGCGGTAAGCACAGATACGCAGTATTTT
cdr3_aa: CASSTIAVSTDTQYF

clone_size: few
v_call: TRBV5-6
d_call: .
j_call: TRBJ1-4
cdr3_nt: TGTGCCAGCAGTGGCGGTGTACATGAAAAACTGTTTTTT
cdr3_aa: CASSGGVHEKLFF

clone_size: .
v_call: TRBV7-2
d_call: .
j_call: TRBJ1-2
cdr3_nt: TGTGCCAGCAGCCGCGACCTAAACTATGGCTACACCTTC
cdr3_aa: CASSRDLNYGYTF

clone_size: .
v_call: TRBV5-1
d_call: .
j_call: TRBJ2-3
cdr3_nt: TGCGCCAGCAGCTTGTACGGGGGAACAGATACGCAGTATTTT
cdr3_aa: CASSLYGGTDTQYF

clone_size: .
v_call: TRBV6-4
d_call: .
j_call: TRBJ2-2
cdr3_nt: TGTGCCAGCAGTGGCCAGGGGCGGACGAACACCGGGGAGCTGTTTTTT
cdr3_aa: CASSGQGRTNTGELFF

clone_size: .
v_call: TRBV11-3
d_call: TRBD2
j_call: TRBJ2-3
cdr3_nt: TGTGCCAGCAGCTTAACGGGGGGGACAGATACGCAGTATTTT
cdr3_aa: CASSLTGGTDTQYF

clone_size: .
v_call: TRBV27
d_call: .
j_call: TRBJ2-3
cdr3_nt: TGTGCCAGCAGTTTCCCGGGGAAAACAGATACGCAGTATTTT
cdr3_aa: CASSFPGKTDTQYF

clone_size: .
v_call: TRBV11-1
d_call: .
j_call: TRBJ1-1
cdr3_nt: TGTGCCAGCAGCCAAGCACTTAGGATTGAAGCTTTCTTT
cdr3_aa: CASSQALRIEAFF

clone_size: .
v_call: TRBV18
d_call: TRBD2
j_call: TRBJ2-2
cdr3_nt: TGTGCCAGCTCACCCCAGACTAGCGGGATCGACACCGGGGAGCTGTTTTTT
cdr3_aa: CASSPQTSGIDTGELFF

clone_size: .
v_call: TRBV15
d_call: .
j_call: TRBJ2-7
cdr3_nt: TGTGCCACCAGCCCGCCAGGGTTCTACGAGCAGTACTTC
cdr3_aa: CATSPPGFYEQYF

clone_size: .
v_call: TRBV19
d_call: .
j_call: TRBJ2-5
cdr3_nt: TGTGCCAGTAGTATCGAGAGGGGAGAGACCCAGTACTTC
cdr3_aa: CASSIERGETQYF

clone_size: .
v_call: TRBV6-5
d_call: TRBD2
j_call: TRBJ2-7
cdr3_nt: TGTGCCAGCCAGAGGGCCAGCGGGGGGTTGTACGAGCAGTACTTC
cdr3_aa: CASQRASGGLYEQYF

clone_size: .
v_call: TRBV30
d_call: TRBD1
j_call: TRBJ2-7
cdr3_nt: TGTGCCTGTTTTAGGACAGGGCTAATCGAGCAGTACTTC
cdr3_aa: CACFRTGLIEQYF

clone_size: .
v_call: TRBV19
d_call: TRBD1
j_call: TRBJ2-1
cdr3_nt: TGTGCCAGTACCAGGGGGTGGGGCGACTACAATGAGCAGTTCTTC
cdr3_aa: CASTRGWGDYNEQFF

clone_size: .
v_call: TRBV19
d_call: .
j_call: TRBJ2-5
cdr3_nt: TGTGCCAGTAGGGACCCTCTAATTGAGACCCAGTACTTC
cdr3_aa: CASRDPLIETQYF

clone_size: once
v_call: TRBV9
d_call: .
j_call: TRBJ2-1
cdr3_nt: TGTGCCAGCAGCGTAGTGGGGGATGAGCAGTTCTTC
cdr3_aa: CASSVVGDEQFF